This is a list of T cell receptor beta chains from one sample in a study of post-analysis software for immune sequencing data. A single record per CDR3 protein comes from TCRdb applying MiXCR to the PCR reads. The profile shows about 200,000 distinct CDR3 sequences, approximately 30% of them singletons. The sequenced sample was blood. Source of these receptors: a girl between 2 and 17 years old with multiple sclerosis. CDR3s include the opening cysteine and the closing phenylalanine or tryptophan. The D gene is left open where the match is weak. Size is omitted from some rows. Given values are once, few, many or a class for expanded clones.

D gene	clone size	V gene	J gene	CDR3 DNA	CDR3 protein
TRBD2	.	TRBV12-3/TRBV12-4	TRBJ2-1	TGTGCCAGCAGTTTTGCGACTAGCGGGACAACTGGCAATGAGCAGTTCTTC	CASSFATSGTTGNEQFF
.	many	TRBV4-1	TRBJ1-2	TGCGCCAGCAGCCAACCCCTGGGCCCGGGGGGCTACACCTTC	CASSQPLGPGGYTF
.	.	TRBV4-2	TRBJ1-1	TGTGCCAGCAGCCGCCCCTCTCGGACTGAAGCTTTCTTT	CASSRPSRTEAFF
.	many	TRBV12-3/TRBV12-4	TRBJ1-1	TGTGCCAGCAGTTTCCAGGTAACGATTAGTGAAGCTTTCTTT	CASSFQVTISEAFF
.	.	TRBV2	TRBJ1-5	TGTGCCAGCGTCGCGCTTCGGGCAGGACAATATAGCAATCAGCCCCAGCATTTT	CASVALRAGQYSNQPQHF
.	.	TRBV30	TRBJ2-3	TGTGCCTGGAGTTTGACAGATACGCAGTATTTT	CAWSLTDTQYF
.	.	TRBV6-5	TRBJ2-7	TGTGCCGGCAGCCCGGGACCGAACCGACCGAAGCAGTACTTC	CAGSPGPNRPKQYF
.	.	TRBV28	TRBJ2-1	TGTGCCAGCAAGGGGAGCTCCTACAATGAGCAGTTCTTC	CASKGSSYNEQFF
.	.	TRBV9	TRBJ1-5	TGTGCCAGCAGCGCCGACGTTAGCAATCAGCCCCAGCATTTT	CASSADVSNQPQHF
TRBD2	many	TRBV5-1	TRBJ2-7	TGCGCCAGCAGCTTGGTGGCCCCGGGGAGGGGTAGCTCCTACGAGCAGTACTTC	CASSLVAPGRGSSYEQYF
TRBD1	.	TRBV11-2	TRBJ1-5	TGTGCCAGCAGCTCAGGAGGGGGCGAAAGTCAGCCCCAGCATTTT	CASSSGGGESQPQHF
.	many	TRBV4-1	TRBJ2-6	TGCGCCAGCAGCCCAGCGGGTCATGCCTCTGGGGCCAACGTCCTGACTTTC	CASSPAGHASGANVLTF
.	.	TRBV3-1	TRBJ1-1	TGTGCCAGCAGCCACCACGGCATGAACACTGAAGCTTTCTTT	CASSHHGMNTEAFF
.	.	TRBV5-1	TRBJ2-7	TGCGCCAGCAGCTTGGGGGGGCAGCCCTCCTACGAGCAGTACTTC	CASSLGGQPSYEQYF
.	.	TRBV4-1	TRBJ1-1	TGCGCCAGCAGCCAAGTCGCGGCCCCGGACACTGAAGCTTTCTTT	CASSQVAAPDTEAFF
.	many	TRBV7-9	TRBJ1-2	TGTGCCAGCAGTCGTTCCGACCTTGTTTACGGCTACACCTTC	CASSRSDLVYGYTF
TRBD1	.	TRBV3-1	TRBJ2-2	TGTGCCAGCAGCCTTAGCCTTACAGGGGGCAACGGCGGGGAGCTGTTTTTT	CASSLSLTGGNGGELFF
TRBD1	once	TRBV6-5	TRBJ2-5	TGTGCCAGCAGTTACCCCGGGACAGGGGGGCAAGAGACCCAGTACTTC	CASSYPGTGGQETQYF
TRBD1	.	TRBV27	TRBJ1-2	TGTGCCAGCAGTTTACAGGGACAGGGGGCCTATGGCTACACCTTC	CASSLQGQGAYGYTF
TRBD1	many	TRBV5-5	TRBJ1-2	TGTGCCAGCAGCGGATCGACAGGGCATTATGGCTACACCTTC	CASSGSTGHYGYTF
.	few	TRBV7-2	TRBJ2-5	TGTGCCAGCAGCTTAGGGTTTGGGGAGACCCAGTACTTC	CASSLGFGETQYF
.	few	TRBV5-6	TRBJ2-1	TGTGCCAGCAGCTTGGGGGCGACTACCAATGAGCAGTTCTTC	CASSLGATTNEQFF
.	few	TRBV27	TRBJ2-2	TGTGCCAGCACGGGAGATAGCACCGGGGAGCTGTTTTTT	CASTGDSTGELFF
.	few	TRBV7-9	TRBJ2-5	TGTGCCAGCAGCTTAGCCTCGGAGGAGACCCAGTACTTC	CASSLASEETQYF
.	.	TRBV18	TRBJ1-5	TGTGCCAGCTCACCAGGGTCCGAGAATCAGCCCCAGCATTTT	CASSPGSENQPQHF
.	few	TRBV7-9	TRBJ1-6	TGTGCCAGCAGCTGGACCACTAATTCACCCCTCCACTTT	CASSWTTNSPLHF
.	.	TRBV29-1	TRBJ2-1	TGCAGCGGGCACGGAGAAGATTCCGATGAGCAGTTCTTC	CSGHGEDSDEQFF
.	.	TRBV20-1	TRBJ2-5	TGCAGTGCTAGAGTTGGTCAGGTTGCTCAAGGGACCCAGTACTTC	CSARVGQVAQGTQYF
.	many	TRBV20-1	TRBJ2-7	TGCAGTGCTAGAGCCCCCGCTTACGAGCAGTACTTC	CSARAPAYEQYF
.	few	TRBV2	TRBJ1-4	TGTGCCAGCAGTGGGACAGTTTCAAATGAAAAACTGTTTTTT	CASSGTVSNEKLFF
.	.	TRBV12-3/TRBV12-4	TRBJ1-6	TGTGCCAGCAGCTTAGAAAATTCACCCATCCACTTT	CASSLENSPIHF
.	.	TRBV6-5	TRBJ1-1	TGTGTCAGCAGCCCCGGGGGCGAGAACACTGAAGCTTTCTTT	CVSSPGGENTEAFF
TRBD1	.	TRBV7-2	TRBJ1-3	TGTGCCAGCAGCCCAACGACAGGGGTAGGCGGAAACACCATATATTTT	CASSPTTGVGGNTIYF
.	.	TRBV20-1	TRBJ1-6	TGCAGTGCTAGGTGGGTTGGGGTGTATAATTCACCCCTCCACTTT	CSARWVGVYNSPLHF
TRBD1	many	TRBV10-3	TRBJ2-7	TGTGCCATCTCTATGACAGGGCCCCCCTACGAGCAGTACTTC	CAISMTGPPYEQYF